This T cell receptor beta chain is from a study of tumor and adjacent non-tumor tissue in lung cancer. CDR3 length: 16 residues. Per germline, CDR1 LGHNA and CDR2 YSLEER. The library came from three nested PCR rounds adapted from ARM-PCR protocols. TCRdb independently ran MiXCR on the multiplex PCR reads; one entry per CDR3 protein. The sample carries roughly 200,000 distinct CDR3 sequences, less than 80% recorded once. To note about this clonotype: A read error is likely, as this CDR3 ends without the conserved phenylalanine or tryptophan.

RNA was extracted from bulk tissue without any cell sorting. This TCR was sampled from a man in his 60s with non-small cell lung cancer. The sequenced material came from lung tumor tissue. The gene calls are TRBV4-3 and TRBJ2-3; D remains unclear. The chain's CDR3 is CATSQDRACTTDTQYL. CDR3 coding DNA: TGCGCCACCAGCCAAGATAGAGCGTGCACCACAGATACGCAGTATCTT.